What follows is one T cell receptor (beta chain) and its context. A read error may produce the germline difference seen at one junction end. CDR3 size: 15 residues. The V gene's germline CDR1 is DFQATT and CDR2 SNEGSKA (reference sequence). A TCRbeta library incorporating unique molecular identifiers was prepared. TCRdb reanalysed the PCR reads using MiXCR and keeps one entry per CDR3 protein. The sample has over 550,000 distinct CDR3 sequences; about 11% are singletons. These data are taken from a study of T-cell reconstitution after alpha-beta-depleted transplantation in children. The starting material was PBMCs from the stem cell graft donor, obtained from the stem cell graft. This chain joins TRBV20-1 and TRBJ1-5, with D uncertain. The TCR sequence derives from a human donor who donated a stem cell graft to a child with acute myeloid leukemia. The CDR3 here is CSARVTGQGWQPQHF. The CDR3 DNA reads TGCAGTGCCAGAGTTACCGGCCAAGGGTGGCAGCCCCAGCATTTT.